The source of this TCR beta chain is a study of early T cells in non-severe SARS-CoV-2 infection. Study-level information: From unsorted whole blood, bulk RNA was sequenced, and the chains remained unpaired.

Unique molecular identifiers were attached to individual cDNA molecules. Via MiXCR, TCRdb re-called the 5' RACE reads, giving one row per CDR3 protein. The sample has some 64,000 distinct CDR3 sequences; 18% are singletons. The TCR comes from an adult who was a healthcare worker with PCR-confirmed SARS-CoV-2 infection or an uninfected control (not recorded which). This material consisted of whole blood, taken at baseline.

The CDR3 DNA sequence: TGTGCCAGCAGTCCGGACGCCGGGACAGGGAACGAGCAGTACTTC. Protein product: CASSPDAGTGNEQYF. The V call is TRBV27, the J call TRBJ2-7; 9 bases are shared with TRBD1. Germline V gene data show CDR1 as MNHEY and CDR2 as SMNVEV (reference sequence). The CDR3 totals 15 residues. V shed 5 bases and J 5 bases; nucleotides not matched to a gene: 10.